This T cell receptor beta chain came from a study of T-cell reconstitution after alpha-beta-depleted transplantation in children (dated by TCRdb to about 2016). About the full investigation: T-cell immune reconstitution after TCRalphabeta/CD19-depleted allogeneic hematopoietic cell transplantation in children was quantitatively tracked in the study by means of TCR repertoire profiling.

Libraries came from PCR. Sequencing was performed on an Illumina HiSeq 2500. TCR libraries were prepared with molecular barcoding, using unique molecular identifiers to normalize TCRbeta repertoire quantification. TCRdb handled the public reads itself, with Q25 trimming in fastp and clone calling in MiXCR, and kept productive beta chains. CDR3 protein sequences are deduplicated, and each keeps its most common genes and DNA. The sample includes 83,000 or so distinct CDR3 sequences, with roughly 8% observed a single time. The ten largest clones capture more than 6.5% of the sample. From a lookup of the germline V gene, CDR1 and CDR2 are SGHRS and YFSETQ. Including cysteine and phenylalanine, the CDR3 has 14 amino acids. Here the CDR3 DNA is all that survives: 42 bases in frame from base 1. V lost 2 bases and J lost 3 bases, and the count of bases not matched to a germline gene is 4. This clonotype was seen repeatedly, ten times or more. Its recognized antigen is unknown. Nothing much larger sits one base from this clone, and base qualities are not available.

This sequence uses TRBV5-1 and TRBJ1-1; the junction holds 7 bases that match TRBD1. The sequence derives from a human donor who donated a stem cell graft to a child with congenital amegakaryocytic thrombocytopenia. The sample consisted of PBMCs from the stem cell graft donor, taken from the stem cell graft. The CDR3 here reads CASSLEGQHTEAFF. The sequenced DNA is TGCGCCAGCAGCTTAGAGGGACAGCACACTGAAGCTTTCTTT.